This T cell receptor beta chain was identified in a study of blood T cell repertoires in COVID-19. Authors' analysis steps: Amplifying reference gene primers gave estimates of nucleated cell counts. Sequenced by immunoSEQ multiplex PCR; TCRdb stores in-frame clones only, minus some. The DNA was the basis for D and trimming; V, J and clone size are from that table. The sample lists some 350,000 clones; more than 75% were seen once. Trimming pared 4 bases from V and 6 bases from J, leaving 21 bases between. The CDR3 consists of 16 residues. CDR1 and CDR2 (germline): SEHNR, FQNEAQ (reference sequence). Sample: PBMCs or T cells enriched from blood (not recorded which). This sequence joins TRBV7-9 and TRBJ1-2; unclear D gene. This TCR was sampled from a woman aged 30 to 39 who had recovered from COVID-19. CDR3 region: CASSYDPTSTIDGYTF. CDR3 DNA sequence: TGTGCCAGCAGCTACGACCCCACAAGTACTATCGATGGCTACACCTTC.